The sequence of this TCR beta chain was determined in a study of T-cell memory formation after mild COVID-19 (dated by TCRdb to the early 2020s). Broadly, across the study: TCR sequence clusters from the two donors were found to be largely donor specific. The cohort comprised two young, previously healthy adult volunteers, one female and one male. Longitudinal TCRalpha and TCRbeta repertoire sequencing tracked T-cell clones expanding and contracting after mild COVID-19 in two donors. What the study reported, not specific to this receptor: Balanced CD4/CD8 phenotypes were observed for clones contracting from day 15 to 85, whereas a bias towards CD4+ was observed for a second wave of clones expanding from day 15 to 37. Contracting CD4+ clones were found mainly in CM and EM memory subsets, while CD8+ clones were enriched in EMRA. SARS-CoV-2 specificity of the second-wave clones peaking on day 37 was not confirmed. The detection of some responding clones in pre-infection memory suggests that pre-existing cross-reactive memory T cells joined the SARS-CoV-2 response. Only a couple of mild cases were covered by the study, and larger cohorts that include severe cases with pre-infection samples were considered necessary.

The germline V gene encodes CDR1 SGHTA and CDR2 FQGTGA. The CDR3 covers 18 residues, taking in both the cysteine and the phenylalanine. The only DNA kept is the CDR3, 54 bases in frame from the first base. The V end gives up 4 bases and the J end 0 bases, leaving 12 bases in the junction not matched to a gene. This clonotype was counted a few times. The antigen it recognizes is unknown. No base quality information exists; no much larger clone differs at one position. The sample was run on an Illumina NovaSeq 6000. cDNA libraries for TCRalpha and TCRbeta were prepared by 5'RACE using constant-segment primers, with sample barcodes and unique molecular identifiers added. Trizol reagent was used to extract RNA from every sample. Libraries were amplified in two PCR steps, with a second sample barcode and Illumina TruSeq adapters added in the second step. Sequencing of libraries was performed on an Illumina NovaSeq with 2 x 150 bp paired-end reads. The authors' pipeline ran thus. Demultiplexing of reads and collapsing into UMI-guided consensus sequences were performed with migec v1.2.7. Using mixcr v2.1.11, UMI consensuses were aligned to TRA and TRB V and J templates and then assembled into clonotypes. Clonotypes were classified as expanded or contracted when called significant by both edgeR and NoisET, with noise models trained on biological replicates. For edgeR calls, the cutoffs were a false discovery rate-adjusted p below 0.01 and a log2 fold-change threshold of 1. As an exploratory analysis of dynamics, PCA with hierarchical clustering was applied to max-normalized trajectories of the 1000 most abundant clonotypes. Separately sequenced CD4+ and CD8+ repertoires were used to assign the CD4 or CD8 phenotype of responding clones. Through fastp at Q25 and MiXCR, TCRdb rebuilt clones from the public reads, retaining in-frame beta chains. Each entry merges the rows of one CDR3 protein and shows their most common DNA and genes. These V and J calls derive from TCRdb rather than the authors' analysis. The sample includes fewer than 250,000 distinct CDR3 sequences, with over 9.5% observed a single time. The ten largest clones take up just over 3% of the sample.

Ficoll-Paque density gradient centrifugation was used to isolate PBMCs. This receptor was obtained from a man aged 18 to 29 who had mild COVID-19 (a few samples of this study predate the infection). The sample titles of this study are shuffled in the database, so cell type and time point are left out; the donor was told from shared clones. Sequencing input: PBMCs or a T cell subset sorted from them (not recorded which). The rearranged segments are TRBV7-3 and TRBJ2-4; 7 bases in between match TRBD1. CDR3 reads: CASSSPGQRYLAKNIQYF. The DNA sequence reads TGTGCCAGCAGCTCACCGGGACAGCGATATCTAGCCAAAAACATTCAGTACTTC.